A selection of T cell receptor beta chains follows, all from one sample in a study of blood T cell repertoires in COVID-19. The assay was immunoSEQ multiplex PCR, and TCRdb's table has in-frame clones only and misses some. The repertoire holds about 110,000 clones, with around four fifths as singletons. Sequenced sample: peripheral blood. These receptors all stem from a woman in her 70s with acute or convalescent COVID-19. CDR3s include the opening cysteine and the closing phenylalanine or tryptophan. The D gene is left open where the match is weak.

J gene | D gene | V gene | CDR3 protein | CDR3 DNA
TRBJ1-1 | NA | TRBV19 | CASSIRPRVFMNTEAFF | TGTGCCAGTAGTATTCGCCCCCGGGTCTTCATGAACACTGAAGCTTTCTTT
TRBJ1-1 | NA | TRBV11-2 | CASSLVPGMNTEAFF | TGTGCCAGCAGCTTAGTCCCAGGGATGAACACTGAAGCTTTCTTT
TRBJ2-3 | TRBD2 | TRBV7-3 | CASSLTVSSGRATQYF | TGTGCCAGCAGCTTAACGGTCTCTAGCGGGAGGGCTACGCAGTATTTT
TRBJ1-2 | NA | TRBV24-1 | CATSDSGGGFDYGYTF | TGTGCCACCAGTGATTCGGGGGGCGGCTTTGACTATGGCTACACCTTC
TRBJ1-1 | NA | TRBV7-9 | CASSKVTGRNTEAFF | TGTGCCAGCAGCAAAGTGACAGGCAGGAACACTGAAGCTTTCTTT
TRBJ1-2 | NA | TRBV6-6 | CASRAGTPKGGYTF | TGTGCCAGCAGGGCCGGGACACCTAAGGGTGGCTACACCTTC
TRBJ2-7 | TRBD2 | TRBV7-3 | CASSLRLAASYEQYF | TGTGCCAGCAGCTTAAGACTAGCGGCGTCCTACGAGCAGTACTTC
TRBJ2-1 | TRBD1 | TRBV2 | CASRGVTGNNEQFF | TGTGCCAGCCGGGGAGTGACAGGGAACAATGAGCAGTTCTTC
TRBJ2-5 | NA | TRBV5-6 | CASRAPRRETQYF | TGTGCCAGCAGGGCACCTAGGCGGGAGACCCAGTACTTC
TRBJ1-5 | NA | TRBV6-5 | CASTVQGDQPQHF | TGTGCCAGCACAGTGCAAGGGGATCAGCCCCAGCATTTT
TRBJ2-7 | TRBD1 | TRBV2 | CASSQQGTAHYEQYF | TGTGCCAGCAGTCAACAGGGGACGGCCCACTACGAGCAGTACTTC
TRBJ1-5 | TRBD1 | TRBV5-1 | CASSVGQGNQPQHF | TGCGCCAGCAGCGTAGGACAGGGCAATCAGCCCCAGCATTTT
TRBJ2-1 | NA | TRBV18 | CASSPRGSNEQFF | TGTGCCAGCTCCCCCCGGGGGTCCAATGAGCAGTTCTTC